This is a list of T cell receptor beta chains from one sample in a study of cytomegalovirus exposure and HLA in healthy donors. Assay used: immunoSEQ multiplex PCR; TCRdb lists only in-frame clones, some missing. The sample records about 270,000 clones, under 80% being singletons. Material for sequencing was PBMCs. The receptors were sampled from a female donor in good health and CMV-seronegative. Both conserved end residues are part of each CDR3. A D gene is named only where the DNA matches it firmly. Clone size, where shown, is once, few, many, or a class for clones that have expanded.

d_gene	v_gene	abundance	j_gene	CDR3nt	CDR3aa
TRBD2	TRBV29-1	-	TRBJ2-7	TGCAGCGTCCGCGGACCCGGGACTAGCGAGTACGAGCAGTACTTC	CSVRGPGTSEYEQYF
TRBD2	TRBV5-5	-	TRBJ2-2	TGTGCCAGCAGCCTGCGGACTAGCGGGAGGGTTAACGGGGAGCTGTTTTTT	CASSLRTSGRVNGELFF
-	TRBV5-4	-	TRBJ2-3	TGTGCCAGCAGCTTCCAGACAGATACGCAGTATTTT	CASSFQTDTQYF
TRBD1	TRBV28	-	TRBJ2-7	TGTGCCAGCAGGGGGGTAAGACAGGGGGACTCCTACGAGCAGTACTTC	CASRGVRQGDSYEQYF
TRBD1	TRBV28	few	TRBJ2-5	TGTGCCAGCAGTCCCCCGGACAGGGGGTCGAAAGAGACCCAGTACTTC	CASSPPDRGSKETQYF
TRBD1	TRBV29-1	-	TRBJ2-7	TGCAGCGTGGAACAATTCAACCGGGACAGTCGAATCGAGCAGTACTTC	CSVEQFNRDSRIEQYF
TRBD2	TRBV10-1	-	TRBJ2-1	TGCGCCAGCAGTGAGTTAGGACTAGCCCATGAGCAGTTCTTC	CASSELGLAHEQFF
-	TRBV5-1	-	TRBJ2-5	TGCGCCAGCATTACGGGGTTCGGGGAGACCCAGTACTTC	CASITGFGETQYF
TRBD2	TRBV5-5	-	TRBJ2-7	TGTGCCAGCAGGGATAGCGGGAGAAACGAGCAGTACTTC	CASRDSGRNEQYF
TRBD1	TRBV27	few	TRBJ1-2	TGTGCCAGCAGTTTATCCTCACAGGGGGCGCGGGGCTACACCTTC	CASSLSSQGARGYTF
TRBD2	TRBV27	few	TRBJ2-5	TGTGCCAGCGGGAAGAGCGGGAGTGTCCTGGAGACCCAGTACTTC	CASGKSGSVLETQYF
-	TRBV11-2	-	TRBJ2-3	TGTGCCAGCAGCTCCCGGAGGAGCACAGATACGCAGTATTTT	CASSSRRSTDTQYF
TRBD2	TRBV25-1	-	TRBJ2-7	TGTGCCAGCAGTGAATCTTGGGTTAGCGGGAAGCCCTACGAGCAGTACTTC	CASSESWVSGKPYEQYF
TRBD1	TRBV13	once	TRBJ1-1	TGTGCCAGCAGCTTACGACAGGGGGTTGAAGCTTTCTTT	CASSLRQGVEAFF
TRBD2	TRBV25-1	-	TRBJ2-1	TGTGCCAGCAGTGACCCCTTAGCGGGAGGAGGTGGTAATGAGCAGTTCTTC	CASSDPLAGGGGNEQFF
TRBD1	TRBV10-3	few	TRBJ2-3	TGTGCCATCAGTGAACGTGTGACAGGGGGGGACACAGATACGCAGTATTTT	CAISERVTGGDTDTQYF
-	TRBV6-5	-	TRBJ2-2	TGTGCCAGCAGTTACGACAGGCCGAACACCGGGGAGCTGTTTTTT	CASSYDRPNTGELFF
TRBD2	TRBV7-9	-	TRBJ2-3	TGTGCCAGCAGGACTAGCGGGGCTACCACAGATACGCAGTATTTT	CASRTSGATTDTQYF
-	TRBV7-9	once	TRBJ1-1	TGTGCCAGCAGCCCCACCCTCCAGGGCGTGAACACTGAAGCTTTCTTT	CASSPTLQGVNTEAFF
-	TRBV5-1	few	TRBJ1-1	TGCGCCAGCAGCTTGGGGACAGCGAACACTGAAGCTTTCTTT	CASSLGTANTEAFF
-	TRBV5-1	few	TRBJ1-2	TGCGCCAGCAGCTTGGACCTCGACAGAAACTATGGCTACACCTTC	CASSLDLDRNYGYTF
-	TRBV5-1	-	TRBJ2-5	TGCGCCAGCAGCTTGCTAGAGACCCAGTACTTC	CASSLLETQYF
-	TRBV6-1	few	TRBJ2-7	TGTGCCAGCAGAACCGCCCAGGGTCCCTACGAGCAGTACTTC	CASRTAQGPYEQYF
-	TRBV27	-	TRBJ2-6	TGTGCCAGCAGGACAGGGGCCAACGTCCTGACTTTC	CASRTGANVLTF
-	TRBV5-6	-	TRBJ2-1	TGTGCCAGCAGCCGGGATGGTGAGCAGTTCTTC	CASSRDGEQFF
TRBD1	TRBV7-3	-	TRBJ1-1	TGTGCCAGCAGTACGGGACAGGGATTGAACACTGAAGCTTTCTTT	CASSTGQGLNTEAFF
-	TRBV5-1	-	TRBJ2-5	TGCGCCAGCGGGGAGCCCAAAGAGACCCAGTACTTC	CASGEPKETQYF
-	TRBV2	few	TRBJ2-5	TGTGCCAGCAGTGAAGGGGCACGGGGGAGAGGCCAAGAGACCCAGTACTTC	CASSEGARGRGQETQYF
-	TRBV9	-	TRBJ2-3	TGTGCCAGCAGCTTCCGACTGGGAGATACGCAGTATTTT	CASSFRLGDTQYF
TRBD1	TRBV5-6	-	TRBJ2-3	TGTGCCAGCAGCTTGGCCAGGGGGCGCGCAGATACGCAGTATTTT	CASSLARGRADTQYF
TRBD1	TRBV11-3	-	TRBJ1-2	TGTGCCAGCAGCAGACAGGGGGCATCCTATGGCTACACCTTC	CASSRQGASYGYTF
TRBD1	TRBV7-9	once	TRBJ1-1	TGTGCCAGCAACCACAGGGGGAACACTGAAGCTTTCTTT	CASNHRGNTEAFF
TRBD2	TRBV7-9	-	TRBJ2-6	TGTGCCTGGTTGATAGCGGGAGCTGGGGCCAACGTCCTGACTTTC	CAWLIAGAGANVLTF
-	TRBV20-1	-	TRBJ1-1	TGCAGTGCTCCGGTCAACACTGAAGCTTTCTTT	CSAPVNTEAFF
-	TRBV30	-	TRBJ1-1	TGTGCCTGCACATCCAGGGGCTCGAACACTGAAGCTTTCTTT	CACTSRGSNTEAFF
TRBD1	TRBV9	once	TRBJ2-3	TGTGCCAGCAGCCCAGGGGGTGCCCCTAGCACAGATACGCAGTATTTT	CASSPGGAPSTDTQYF
-	TRBV15	once	TRBJ1-2	TGTGCCACCAGCAGAGGAAGCTCCAACTATGGCTACACCTTC	CATSRGSSNYGYTF
TRBD1	TRBV5-4	-	TRBJ1-1	TGTGCCAGCAGCTTTACAGGGGACATGAACACTGAAGCTTTCTTT	CASSFTGDMNTEAFF
-	TRBV29-1	-	TRBJ1-2	TGCAGCGTTCCACAGGGATCCGACTATGGCTACACCTTC	CSVPQGSDYGYTF
TRBD1	TRBV4-1	few	TRBJ2-7	TGCGCCAGCAGCCCCCGGGACAGAGGAAACTACGAGCAGTACTTC	CASSPRDRGNYEQYF
-	TRBV28	few	TRBJ1-6	TGTGCCAGCAGAGAGGACAGCGCCAATAATTCACCCCTCCACTTT	CASREDSANNSPLHF
-	TRBV7-8	-	TRBJ1-2	TGTGCCAGCAGCTTAGCGCGTGCAGGGTTAAGGGGCTACACCTTC	CASSLARAGLRGYTF
TRBD2	TRBV28	-	TRBJ2-7	TGTGCCAGCTCCCTCCGGGGGGGGGAGCAGTACTTC	CASSLRGGEQYF
TRBD1	TRBV5-1	-	TRBJ2-3	TGCGCCAGCAGCTTGGCCGGGACAGGGTTAGATACGCAGTATTTT	CASSLAGTGLDTQYF
TRBD2	TRBV5-1	-	TRBJ2-1	TGCGCCAGCAGCTTGGGGGGGACTAGCCGTACTGAGCAGTTCTTC	CASSLGGTSRTEQFF
TRBD1	TRBV5-1	-	TRBJ2-7	TGCGCCAGCTCAGGGACAGGCGACTCCTACGAGCAGTACTTC	CASSGTGDSYEQYF
-	TRBV12-2	-	TRBJ2-3	TGTGCAAGTCGCTTAGTAGGTCCAGACCCGGGACACTTCACAGATACGCAGTATTTT	CASRLVGPDPGHFTDTQYF
TRBD2	TRBV10-2	once	TRBJ2-1	TGCGCCAGCAGTGAGTCCGGGACTAGCTCGTTCTTC	CASSESGTSSFF
TRBD1	TRBV4-2	-	TRBJ2-3	TGTGCCAGCAGCCAAGAGCAGGGGGCAGTCACAGATACGCAGTATTTT	CASSQEQGAVTDTQYF